The T cell receptor (beta chain) under discussion was sequenced for a study of post-analysis software for immune sequencing data. Overall study: Some patients lacked subtype; others had relapsing-remitting, secondary progressive or progressive-relapsing disease.

Study outcomes and limitations: The study found TRBV5-6, TRBV5-1 and TRBV20-1 among several TRBV segments more frequent in patients than controls.

TCR beta cDNA libraries included unique molecular identifiers. TCRdb independently ran MiXCR on the PCR reads; one entry per CDR3 protein. The sample comprises about half a million distinct CDR3 sequences, 30% to 40% of which are singletons, and approximately 6% rests with the top ten. Of note for this clonotype: What it binds is unknown.

Germline V gene lookup returns CDR1 MRHNA and CDR2 SNTAGT. V lost 0 bases to trimming and J lost 0 bases; unmatched junction nucleotides: 0. The CDR3 has 16 residues. Sample: blood. This clonotype originated in a girl aged 2-17 years with multiple sclerosis. The chain has TRBV6-4 and TRBJ2-1, with 9 bases fitting TRBD1. The CDR3 bases are TGTGCCAGCAGTGACTCGACAGGGGGCTCCTACAATGAGCAGTTCTTC. It is translated as CASSDSTGGSYNEQFF.